The 26 T cell receptor beta chains reported below all come from one sample, sequenced in a study of blood T cells in healthy people across ages. Then a second PCR, running roughly 7 to 11 cycles, was carried out with a sample-barcoded 5' primer and a J-beta primer mix. TCRdb used MiXCR to reprocess the 5' RACE reads, holding one entry per CDR3 protein. The sample holds some 890,000 distinct CDR3 sequences, about 29% seen once. These records were also assigned to another study, of T cells of mothers and their children.

What was sequenced was blood. The receptors here all came from a woman between 40 and 50 years old in good health.

To note about this clonotype: The junction departs from germline at one end; a sequencing error may be responsible. V and J are TRBV10-3 and TRBJ1-4; D is unresolved. The CDR3 length is 15 residues. CDR1 and CDR2 from the germline V gene are ENHRY and SYGVKD. CDR3 loop: CAIRPDLGSNEELFF. For the CDR3, the DNA is TGTGCCATCAGGCCGGACCTGGGCAGTAATGAAGAACTGTTTTTT.

This chain joins TRBV4-1 and TRBJ1-1; D unresolved. The ends were cut back, 3 bases at V and 6 bases at J, with 8 bases in the middle. The CDR3 runs to 12 residues. From germline, CDR1 is MGHRA and CDR2 YSYEKL. The CDR3: CASSQGSSEAFF. The CDR3 DNA reads TGCGCCAGCAGCCAGGGGTCTTCTGAAGCTTTCTTT.

About this clonotype: In this CDR3 the conserved last residue, phenylalanine or tryptophan, is missing, so a read error is likely. This rearrangement joins TRBV7-9 to TRBJ2-1; D might be TRBD1 or TRBD2, each matching 5 bases. Germline values: CDR1 SEHNR, CDR2 FQNEAQ (reference sequence). V lost 1 base and J lost 7, with 14 bases in between. This CDR3 region has 15 residues. As DNA, the CDR3 is TGTGCCAGCAGCTTAGTACCGGGGCGCGATAATGAGCAGTTCATC. Protein: CASSLVPGRDNEQFI.

Ten or more counts support this clonotype. V gene TRBV20-1 combines with J gene TRBJ2-7; no reliable D call. The CDR3 covers 12 residues. V was shortened by 1 base and J by 6 bases, with 10 bases between the two germline ends. CDR1 DFQATT and CDR2 SNEGSKA come from the germline V gene (reference sequence). CDR3 DNA: TGCAGTGCTAGAGCTGGGGTCCGCGAGCAGTACTTC. It encodes CSARAGVREQYF.

To note about this clonotype: Just one base apart from a much larger clone, this may be a read error. This chain joins TRBV5-1 and TRBJ2-7, with 13 nucleotides matching TRBD2. The germline CDR1 and CDR2 sequences are SGHRS and YFSETQ. The CDR3 covers 16 residues. The CDR3 is CTSSSTSGGPVFGQYF. CDR3 DNA: TGCACCAGCAGCTCGACTAGCGGGGGGCCCGTTTTTGGGCAGTACTTC.

The chain uses TRBV15 and TRBJ1-5; D not certain. Germline assignment: CDR1 LNHNV and CDR2 YYDKDF (reference sequence). The CDR3 consists of 13 residues. V was cut by 5 bases and J by 2 bases, with 7 bases left in between. Written as DNA, the CDR3 is TGTGCCACCAGCCCGGGTCGCAATCAGCCCCAGCATTTT. It is translated as CATSPGRNQPQHF.

The rearrangement joins TRBV12-3 or TRBV12-4 to TRBJ1-1; unclear D gene. V lost 7 bases, J lost 3 bases, and 9 bases lay in between. The CDR3 consists of 12 residues. The CDR3 DNA follows: TGTGCCAGCACCTCAGTGGACACTGAAGCTTTCTTT. This gives the protein CASTSVDTEAFF.

The CDR3 here is CASSADGGETQYF. The CDR3 DNA is TGTGCCAGCAGCGCGGATGGGGGGGAGACCCAGTACTTC. The J gene is TRBJ2-5, the V gene TRBV5-5; maybe TRBD2 (6 bases). Germline V gives CDR1 SGHKS, CDR2 YYEKEE (reference sequence). The CDR3 is made up of 13 amino acids. The V end was cut by 4 bases, the J end by 5 bases, with 12 bases between.

This clonotype occurred many times. V is TRBV7-2 and J is TRBJ1-6, with TRBD1 identical over 8 bases. The CDR3 runs 14 residues. Trimming took 2 bases from V and 7 from J; bases not matched to a gene: 1. CDR1 SGHTA and CDR2 FQGNSA come from the germline V gene. The chain's CDR3 is CASSLQGANSPLHF. CDR3 DNA: TGTGCCAGCAGCTTACAGGGGGCGAATTCACCCCTCCACTTT.

The chain joins TRBV14 to TRBJ1-1; unclear D gene. Germline CDR1 is SGHDN and CDR2 is FVKESK. The CDR3 runs 14 residues. Trimming took off 1 base at V and 5 bases at J, with 11 bases between the two ends. CDR3 DNA sequence: TGTGCCAGCAGCCAAGGGGCCTGGAGGACTGAAGCTTTCTTT. It is translated as CASSQGAWRTEAFF.

This clonotype came up a few times. The chain has TRBV6-6 and TRBJ2-1, with D possibly TRBD2 on 7 matching bases. Trimming took 2 bases from V and 2 from J, leaving 13 bases between them. This CDR3 has 16 residues. Germline loops: CDR1 MNHNY, CDR2 SVGAGI (reference sequence). DNA for the CDR3: TGTGCCAGCAGTTACGGGGGGGGGCCCACCTACAATGAGCAGTTCTTC. Its translation: CASSYGGGPTYNEQFF.

The sample holds one count of this clonotype. Given a much more abundant clone one base away, this may be a read error. The chain is built from TRBV12-3 or TRBV12-4 and TRBJ2-6; D gene uncertain. Trimming shortened V by 8 bases and J by 4 bases, and 9 bases separated the two germline ends. The CDR3 is 13 amino acids. The CDR3: CASRFSGANVLTF. The CDR3 nucleotides are TGTGCCAGCCGATTTAGCGGGGCCAACGTCCTGACTTTC.

This clonotype turned up a few times. This chain connects TRBV19 to TRBJ1-2; D is perhaps TRBD1 (6 bases). The V gene lost 1 base and the J gene lost 8 bases, with 11 bases spanning the gap. Germline lookup yields CDR1 LNHDA and CDR2 SQIVND (reference sequence). The CDR3 length is 13 residues. CDR3 nucleotide sequence: TGTGCCAGTAGTATAGCACAGGGTGAAGGCTACACCTTC. Its translation is CASSIAQGEGYTF.

This clonotype was counted once. The V and J genes are TRBV13 and TRBJ2-7; 9 nucleotides align to TRBD2. CDR3 length: 15 residues. From germline, CDR1 is PRHDT and CDR2 FYEKMQ (reference sequence). The J segment lost 4 bases and the V segment lost 2 bases, leaving 6 bases of the junction unmatched. CDR3 residues: CASSLRREGLYEQYF. The CDR3, as DNA: TGTGCCAGCAGCTTAAGGCGGGAGGGCCTATACGAGCAGTACTTC.

The sample holds a few counts of this clonotype. The rearrangement uses TRBV28 and TRBJ1-2; D possibly corresponds to TRBD1 (6 bases). The CDR3 has 15 amino acids. Per the germline V gene, CDR1 is MDHEN and CDR2 is SYDVKM. With 1 base removed from V and 4 bases from J, the gap between germline ends came to 13 bases. This chain's CDR3 is CASSLLGGQGYGYTF. The CDR3 nucleotides are TGTGCCAGCAGTTTATTGGGGGGCCAGGGCTATGGCTACACCTTC.

This clonotype was picked up a small number of times. The rearrangement uses TRBV27 and TRBJ2-3; 8 bases line up with TRBD2. CDR3 length equals 13 residues. V lost 4 bases to trimming and J lost 6 bases; unmatched junction nucleotides: 3. Germline CDR1 MNHEY, CDR2 SMNVEV (reference sequence). The chain's CDR3 is CASSSPGGDTQYF. The CDR3 nucleotides read TGTGCCAGCAGTTCCCCGGGGGGGGATACGCAGTATTTT.

This chain connects TRBV12-3 or TRBV12-4 to TRBJ2-2; D possibly corresponds to TRBD1 (5 bases). This CDR3 spans 15 amino acids. Trimming stripped 2 bases from V and 1 base from J, with 8 bases between. The CDR3 loop is CASSLITGNTGELFF. The CDR3, as DNA: TGTGCCAGCAGTTTAATAACAGGGAACACCGGGGAGCTGTTTTTT.

Details on this clonotype: This may come from a read error, since a much larger clone is one base off. This chain links TRBV29-1 with TRBJ1-2, with a weak D call TRBD1 (6 bases). CDR1 is SQVTM, CDR2 ANQGSEA, per germline. The CDR3 is 14 amino acids. CDR3 nucleotides: TGCAGCGAGCAGCCTTCGACAGGTCCCTATGACTACACCTTC. Translated, it gives CSEQPSTGPYDYTF.

The V and J genes are TRBV5-1 and TRBJ2-7; no definite D call. Trimming stripped 3 bases from V and 2 bases from J, with 15 bases between. The CDR3 loop spans 15 amino acids. Germline CDR1 reads SGHRS; CDR2 reads YFSETQ. CDR3 residues: CASSYSNGPTYEQYF. In nucleotides, the CDR3 is TGCGCCAGCAGCTACTCGAACGGCCCCACCTACGAGCAGTACTTC.

This sequence joins TRBV4-1 and TRBJ1-1; 8 nucleotides align to TRBD1. CDR1 and CDR2 from the germline V gene are MGHRA and YSYEKL. The CDR3 spans 16 residues. J gave up 2 bases and V 0 bases, and 5 bases lay outside the gene matches. CDR3 bases: TGCGCCAGCAGCCAAGAGGGGACAGGAGTAAACACTGAAGCTTTCTTT. Translating gives CASSQEGTGVNTEAFF.

The chain combines TRBV18 with TRBJ2-7; 8 nucleotides agree with TRBD1. This CDR3 contains 15 residues. CDR1 is KGHSH and CDR2 is LQKENI in the germline V gene. J lost 3 bases, V lost 6 bases, and 10 bases had no gene match. The chain's CDR3 is CASSPGTGESYEQYF. The DNA of the CDR3 is TGTGCCAGCTCCCCTGGGACAGGCGAAAGCTACGAGCAGTACTTC.

This clonotype has more than one count but fewer than ten. This chain joins TRBV20-1 and TRBJ1-1; a possible D gene is TRBD1 (5 bases). The V gene lost 6 bases and the J gene lost 10 bases, with 24 bases spanning the gap. Germline lookup yields CDR1 DFQATT and CDR2 SNEGSKA (reference sequence). This CDR3 spans 14 amino acids. CDR3 DNA sequence: TGCAGTGCCACGGGTCAGGGCGGGGTACGCGGAGCTTTCTTT. It is translated as CSATGQGGVRGAFF.

This clonotype was recorded a few times. V gene TRBV30 combines with J gene TRBJ2-5; D is ambiguous. The CDR3 contains 14 residues. The germline gives CDR1 GTSNPN, CDR2 SVGIG (reference sequence). The germline V and J ends were trimmed by 1 base and 2 bases, with 11 bases remaining between them. This CDR3 reads CAWSEGRPQETQYF. The DNA of the CDR3 is TGTGCCTGGAGTGAGGGCAGGCCTCAAGAGACCCAGTACTTC.

The chain uses TRBV20-1 and TRBJ1-1; D possibly corresponds to TRBD1 (5 bases). The CDR3 covers 15 residues. Germline V lookup: CDR1 DFQATT, CDR2 SNEGSKA (reference sequence). Deletions cut 0 bases from V and 2 bases from J, with 13 bases between. In DNA form, the CDR3 reads TGCAGTGCTAGAGACCCCAGGGTAAGAAACACTGAAGCTTTCTTT. As protein: CSARDPRVRNTEAFF.

A word on this clonotype: A much larger clone differs from this one at a single base, so this may be a read error. The chain is built from TRBV6-2 or TRBV6-3 and TRBJ2-7; 9 bases match TRBD1. Germline CDR1 is MNHEY and CDR2 is SVGEGT. The CDR3 loop spans 14 amino acids. V lost 9 bases to trimming and J lost 0 bases; unmatched junction nucleotides: 6. The CDR3: CASKGDRDSYEQYF. The CDR3 DNA sequence: TGTGCCAGTAAAGGGGACAGGGACTCCTACGAGCAGTACTTC.

To note about this clonotype: A read error is possible here, since a much larger clone lies one base away. Written as DNA, the CDR3 is TGTGCCAGCAGCCTGGACACTTATGCGCAGTATTTT. Its translation: CASSLDTYAQYF. The chain has TRBV7-2 and TRBJ2-3, with D perhaps matching TRBD1 (5 bases). This CDR3 has 12 residues. V lost 5 bases to trimming and J lost 10 bases, with 13 bases between them. Germline V gene lookup returns CDR1 SGHTA and CDR2 FQGNSA.